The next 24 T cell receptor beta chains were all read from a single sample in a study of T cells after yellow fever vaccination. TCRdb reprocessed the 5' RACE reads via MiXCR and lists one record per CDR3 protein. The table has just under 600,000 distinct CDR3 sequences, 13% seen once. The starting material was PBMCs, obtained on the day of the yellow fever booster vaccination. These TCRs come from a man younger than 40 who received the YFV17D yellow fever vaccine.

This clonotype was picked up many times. The CDR3 spells CASNPGDARGYGYTF. The CDR3 DNA is TGTGCCAGCAATCCAGGGGACGCCCGGGGCTATGGCTACACCTTC. The chain carries TRBV12-3 or TRBV12-4 and TRBJ1-2; D is perhaps TRBD1 (6 bases). Trimming pared 7 bases from V and 4 bases from J, leaving 19 bases between. This CDR3 region has 15 residues.

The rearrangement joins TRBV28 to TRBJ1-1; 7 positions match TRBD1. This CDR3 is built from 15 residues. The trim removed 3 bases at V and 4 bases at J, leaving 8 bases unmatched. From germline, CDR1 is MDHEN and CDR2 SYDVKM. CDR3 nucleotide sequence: TGTGCCAGCAGTTTGGAGGACAGGCGCGCCACTGAAGCTTTCTTT. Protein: CASSLEDRRATEAFF.

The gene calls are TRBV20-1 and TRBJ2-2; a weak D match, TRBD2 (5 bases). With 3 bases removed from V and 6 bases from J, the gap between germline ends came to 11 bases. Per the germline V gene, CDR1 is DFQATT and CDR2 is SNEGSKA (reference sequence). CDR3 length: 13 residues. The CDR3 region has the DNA TGCAGTGCTAGGGGAGTGGAGGCCGGGGAGCTGTTTTTT. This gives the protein CSARGVEAGELFF.

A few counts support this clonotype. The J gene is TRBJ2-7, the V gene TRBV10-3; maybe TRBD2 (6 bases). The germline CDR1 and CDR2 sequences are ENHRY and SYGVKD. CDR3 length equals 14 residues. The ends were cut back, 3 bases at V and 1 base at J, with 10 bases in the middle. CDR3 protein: CAISDSSASYEQYF. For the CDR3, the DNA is TGTGCCATCAGTGATTCTAGCGCTTCCTACGAGCAGTACTTC.

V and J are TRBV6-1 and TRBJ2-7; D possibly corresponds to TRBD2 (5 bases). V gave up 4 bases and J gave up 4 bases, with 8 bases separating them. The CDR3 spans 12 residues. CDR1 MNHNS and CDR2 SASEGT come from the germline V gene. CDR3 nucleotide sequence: TGTGCCAGCAGTGCCAGGAGGTACGAGCAGTACTTC. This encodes CASSARRYEQYF.

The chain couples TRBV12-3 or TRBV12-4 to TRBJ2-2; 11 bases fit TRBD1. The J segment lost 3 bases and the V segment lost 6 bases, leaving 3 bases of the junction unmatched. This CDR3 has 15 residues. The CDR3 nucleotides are TGTGCCAGCAGACAGGGACAGGGGGACACCGGGGAGCTGTTTTTT. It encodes CASRQGQGDTGELFF.

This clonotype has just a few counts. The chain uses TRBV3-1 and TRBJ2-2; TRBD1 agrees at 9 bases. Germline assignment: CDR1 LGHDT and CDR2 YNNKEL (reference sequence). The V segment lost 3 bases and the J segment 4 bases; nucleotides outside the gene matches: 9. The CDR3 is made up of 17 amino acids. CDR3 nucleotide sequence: TGTGCCAGCAGCCAGGCAAAAACAGGGGGCCCCACCGGGGAGCTGTTTTTT. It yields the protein CASSQAKTGGPTGELFF.

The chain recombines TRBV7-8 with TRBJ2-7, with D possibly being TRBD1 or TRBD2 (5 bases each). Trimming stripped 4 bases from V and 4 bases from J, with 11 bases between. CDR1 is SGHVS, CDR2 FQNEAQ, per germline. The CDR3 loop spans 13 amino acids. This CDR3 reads CASSSGPEYEQYF. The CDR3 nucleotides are TGTGCCAGCAGCTCGGGGCCAGAATACGAGCAGTACTTC. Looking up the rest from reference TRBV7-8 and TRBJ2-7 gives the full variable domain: GAGVSQSPRYKVAKRGQDVALRCDPISGHVSLFWYQQALGQGPEFLTYFQNEAQLDKSGLPSDRFFAERPEGSVSTLKIQRTQQEDSAVYLCASSSGPEYEQYFGPGTRLTVT.

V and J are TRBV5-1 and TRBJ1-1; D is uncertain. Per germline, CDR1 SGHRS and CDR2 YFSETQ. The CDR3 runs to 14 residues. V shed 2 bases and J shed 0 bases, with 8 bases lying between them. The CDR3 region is CASSFGRLNTEAFF. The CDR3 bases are TGCGCCAGCAGCTTTGGGCGGCTGAACACTGAAGCTTTCTTT.

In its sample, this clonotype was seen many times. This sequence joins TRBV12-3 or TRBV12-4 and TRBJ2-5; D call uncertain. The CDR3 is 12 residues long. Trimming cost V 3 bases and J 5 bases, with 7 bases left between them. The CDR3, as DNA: TGTGCCAGCAGTTTTTCTTCGGAGACCCAGTACTTC. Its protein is CASSFSSETQYF.

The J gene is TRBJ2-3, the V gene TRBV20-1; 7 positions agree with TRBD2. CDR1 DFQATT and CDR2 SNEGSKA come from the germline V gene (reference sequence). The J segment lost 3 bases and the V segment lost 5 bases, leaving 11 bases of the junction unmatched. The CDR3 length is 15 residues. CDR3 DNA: TGCAGTGCTCGGGGGACTACTCCTTGGACAGATACGCAGTATTTT. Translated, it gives CSARGTTPWTDTQYF.

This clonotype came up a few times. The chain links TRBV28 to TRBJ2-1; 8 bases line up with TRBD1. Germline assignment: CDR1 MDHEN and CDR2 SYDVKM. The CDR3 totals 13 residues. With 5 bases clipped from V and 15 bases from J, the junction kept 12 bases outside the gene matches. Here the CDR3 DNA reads TGTGCCAGCAGTCTAGGGGTCAGGACAGGGTCGTTCTTC. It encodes CASSLGVRTGSFF. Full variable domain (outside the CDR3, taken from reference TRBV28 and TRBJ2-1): DVKVTQSSRYLVKRTGEKVFLECVQDMDHENMFWYRQDPGLGLRLIYFSYDVKMKEKGDIPEGYSVSREKKERFSLILESASTNQTSMYLCASSLGVRTGSFFGPGTRLTVL.

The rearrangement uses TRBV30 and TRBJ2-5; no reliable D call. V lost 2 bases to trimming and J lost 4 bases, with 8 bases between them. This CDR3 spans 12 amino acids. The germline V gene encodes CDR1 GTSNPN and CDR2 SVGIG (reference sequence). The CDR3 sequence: CAWSIDPETQYF. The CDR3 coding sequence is TGTGCCTGGAGTATCGACCCAGAGACCCAGTACTTC. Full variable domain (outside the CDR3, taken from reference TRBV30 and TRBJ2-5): SQTIHQWPATLVQPVGSPLSLECTVEGTSNPNLYWYRQAAGRGLQLLFYSVGIGQISSEVPQNLSASRPQDRQFILSSKKLLLSDSGFYLCAWSIDPETQYFGPGTRLLVL.

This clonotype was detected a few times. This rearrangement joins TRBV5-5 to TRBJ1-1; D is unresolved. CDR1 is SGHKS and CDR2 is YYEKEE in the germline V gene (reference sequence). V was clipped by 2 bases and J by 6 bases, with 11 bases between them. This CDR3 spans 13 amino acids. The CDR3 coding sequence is TGTGCCAGCAGCTTCAGAGGGAATTCTGAAGCTTTCTTT. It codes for CASSFRGNSEAFF.

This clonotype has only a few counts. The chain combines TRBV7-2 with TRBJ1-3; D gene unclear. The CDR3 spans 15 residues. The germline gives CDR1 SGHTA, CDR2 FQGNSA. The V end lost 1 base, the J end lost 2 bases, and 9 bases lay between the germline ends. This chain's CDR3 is CASSLGPVPGNTIYF. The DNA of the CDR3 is TGTGCCAGCAGCTTAGGCCCGGTCCCTGGAAACACCATATATTTT.

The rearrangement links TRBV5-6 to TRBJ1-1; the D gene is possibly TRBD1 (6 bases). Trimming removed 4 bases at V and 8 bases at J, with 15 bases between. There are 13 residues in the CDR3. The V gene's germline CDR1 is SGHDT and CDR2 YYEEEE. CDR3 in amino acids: CASSETGRGEAFF. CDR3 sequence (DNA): TGTGCCAGCAGCGAGACAGGAAGGGGGGAAGCTTTCTTT.

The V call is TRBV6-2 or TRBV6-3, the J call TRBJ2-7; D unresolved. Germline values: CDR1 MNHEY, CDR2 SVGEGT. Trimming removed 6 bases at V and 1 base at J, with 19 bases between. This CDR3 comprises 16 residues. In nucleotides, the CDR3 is TGTGCCAGCAGCAGGAACTACGCGACCGGGTCCTACGAGCAGTACTTC. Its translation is CASSRNYATGSYEQYF.

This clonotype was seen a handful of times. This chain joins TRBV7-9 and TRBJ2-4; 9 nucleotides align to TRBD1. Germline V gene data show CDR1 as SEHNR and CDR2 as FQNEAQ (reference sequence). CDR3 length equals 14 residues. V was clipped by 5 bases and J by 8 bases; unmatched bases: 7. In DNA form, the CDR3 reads TGTGCCAGCAGCCCAGACAGGGGGAGAGACATTCAGTACTTC. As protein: CASSPDRGRDIQYF.

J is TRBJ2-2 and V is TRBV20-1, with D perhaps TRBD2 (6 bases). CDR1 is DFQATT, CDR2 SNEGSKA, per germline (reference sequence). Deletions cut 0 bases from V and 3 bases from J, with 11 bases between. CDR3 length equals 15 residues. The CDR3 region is CSARDPREYTGELFF. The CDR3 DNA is TGCAGTGCTAGAGATCCTCGGGAGTACACCGGGGAGCTGTTTTTT.

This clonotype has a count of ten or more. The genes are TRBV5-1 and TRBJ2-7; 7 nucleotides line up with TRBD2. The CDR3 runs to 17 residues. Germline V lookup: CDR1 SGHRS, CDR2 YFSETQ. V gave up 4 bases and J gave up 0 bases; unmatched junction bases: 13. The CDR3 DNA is TGCGCCAGCAGCCCGGCGACACAGCGGGGAAGCTCCTACGAGCAGTACTTC. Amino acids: CASSPATQRGSSYEQYF.

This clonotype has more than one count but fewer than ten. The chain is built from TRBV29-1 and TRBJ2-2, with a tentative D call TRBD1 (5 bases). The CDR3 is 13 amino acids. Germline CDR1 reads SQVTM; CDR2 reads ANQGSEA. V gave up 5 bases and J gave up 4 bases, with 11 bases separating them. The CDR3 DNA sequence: TGCAGCGTTACAGGAATCGTCACCGGGGAGCTGTTTTTT. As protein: CSVTGIVTGELFF.

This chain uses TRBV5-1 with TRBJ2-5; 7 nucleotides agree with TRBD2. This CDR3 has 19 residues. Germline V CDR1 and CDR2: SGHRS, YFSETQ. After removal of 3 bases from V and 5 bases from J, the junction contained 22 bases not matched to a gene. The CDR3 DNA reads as TGCGCCAGCAGCTCCGGGACTACAACCAGGTGGGGTCGACGGGAGACCCAGTACTTC. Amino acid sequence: CASSSGTTTRWGRRETQYF.

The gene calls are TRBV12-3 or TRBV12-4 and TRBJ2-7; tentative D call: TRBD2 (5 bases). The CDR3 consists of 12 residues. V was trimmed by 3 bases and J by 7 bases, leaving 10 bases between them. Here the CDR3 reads CASSFQRGEQYF. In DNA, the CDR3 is TGTGCCAGCAGTTTTCAGAGAGGGGAGCAGTACTTC.

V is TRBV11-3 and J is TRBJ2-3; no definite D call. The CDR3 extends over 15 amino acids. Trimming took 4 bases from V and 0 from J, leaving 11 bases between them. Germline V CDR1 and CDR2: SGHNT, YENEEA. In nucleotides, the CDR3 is TGTGCCAGCAGCTCAGTCCAGACAAGCACAGATACGCAGTATTTT. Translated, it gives CASSSVQTSTDTQYF.